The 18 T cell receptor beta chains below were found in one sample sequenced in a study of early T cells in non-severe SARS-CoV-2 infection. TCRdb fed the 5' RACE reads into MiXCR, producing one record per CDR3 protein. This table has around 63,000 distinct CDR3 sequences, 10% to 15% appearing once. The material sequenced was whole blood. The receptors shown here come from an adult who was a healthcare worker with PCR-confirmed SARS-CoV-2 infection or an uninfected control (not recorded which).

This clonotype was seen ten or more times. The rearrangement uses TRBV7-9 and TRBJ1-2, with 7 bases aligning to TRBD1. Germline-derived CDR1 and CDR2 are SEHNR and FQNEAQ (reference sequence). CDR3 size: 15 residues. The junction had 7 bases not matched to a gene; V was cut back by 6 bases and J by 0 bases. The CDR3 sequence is CASSLPGQANYGYTF. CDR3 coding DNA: TGTGCCAGCAGTTTACCTGGACAGGCTAACTATGGCTACACCTTC.

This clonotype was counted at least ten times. The CDR3 coding sequence is TGTGCCAGCAGTATTATTGGACAGGGCAAAGGGGATGAGCAGTTCTTC. It codes for CASSIIGQGKGDEQFF. The chain uses TRBV7-9 and TRBJ2-1, with 8 bases matching TRBD1. The CDR3 consists of 16 residues. Trimming at V came to 6 bases and at J to 8 bases, leaving 15 bases not matched to a gene. CDR1 is SEHNR, CDR2 FQNEAQ, per germline (reference sequence).

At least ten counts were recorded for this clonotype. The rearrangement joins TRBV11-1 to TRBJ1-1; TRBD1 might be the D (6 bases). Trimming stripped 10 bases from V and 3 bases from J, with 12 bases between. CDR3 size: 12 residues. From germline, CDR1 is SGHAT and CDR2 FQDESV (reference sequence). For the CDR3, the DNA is TGTGCCACCCCGAGGGGGGACACTGAAGCTTTCTTT. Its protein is CATPRGDTEAFF.

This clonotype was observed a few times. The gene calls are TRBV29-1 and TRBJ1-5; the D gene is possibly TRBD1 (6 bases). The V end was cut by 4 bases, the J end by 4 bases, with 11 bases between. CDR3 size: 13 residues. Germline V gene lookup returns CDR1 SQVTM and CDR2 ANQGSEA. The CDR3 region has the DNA TGCAGCGTTGGGGGACACCCAAATCAGCCCCAGCATTTT. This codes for CSVGGHPNQPQHF.

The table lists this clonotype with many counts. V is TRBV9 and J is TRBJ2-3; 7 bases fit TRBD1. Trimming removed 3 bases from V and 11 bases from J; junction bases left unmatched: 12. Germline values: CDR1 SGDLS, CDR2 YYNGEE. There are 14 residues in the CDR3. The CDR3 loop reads CASSARDSWLVQYF. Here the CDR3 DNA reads TGTGCCAGCAGCGCACGGGACAGCTGGCTTGTGCAGTATTTT.

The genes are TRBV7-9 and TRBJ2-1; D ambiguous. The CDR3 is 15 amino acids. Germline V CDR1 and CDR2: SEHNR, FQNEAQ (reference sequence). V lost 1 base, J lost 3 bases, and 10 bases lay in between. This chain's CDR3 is CASSLVSSSYNEQFF. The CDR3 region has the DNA TGTGCCAGCAGCTTAGTTTCGTCCAGCTACAATGAGCAGTTCTTC.

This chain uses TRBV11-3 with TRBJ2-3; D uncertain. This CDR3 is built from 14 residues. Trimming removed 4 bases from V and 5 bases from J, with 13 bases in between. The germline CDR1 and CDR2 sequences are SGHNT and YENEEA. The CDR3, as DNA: TGTGCCAGCAGCTCAGACCTCGTAGGAGATACGCAGTATTTT. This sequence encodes CASSSDLVGDTQYF.

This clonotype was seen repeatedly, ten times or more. CDR3 bases: TGCGCCAGCAGCTTGGACGCAGAGACCGGGGAGCTGTTTTTT. Protein sequence: CASSLDAETGELFF. This chain links TRBV5-1 with TRBJ2-2; D call uncertain. This CDR3 contains 14 residues. Trimming took 0 bases from V and 5 from J, leaving 8 bases between them. CDR1 is SGHRS, CDR2 YFSETQ, per germline.

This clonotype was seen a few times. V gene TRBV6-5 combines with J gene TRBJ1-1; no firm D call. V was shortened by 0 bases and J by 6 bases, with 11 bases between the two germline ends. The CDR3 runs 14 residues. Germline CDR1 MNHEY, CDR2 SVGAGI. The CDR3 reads CASSYSAGKAEAFF. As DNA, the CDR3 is TGTGCCAGCAGTTACTCTGCCGGGAAGGCTGAAGCTTTCTTT.

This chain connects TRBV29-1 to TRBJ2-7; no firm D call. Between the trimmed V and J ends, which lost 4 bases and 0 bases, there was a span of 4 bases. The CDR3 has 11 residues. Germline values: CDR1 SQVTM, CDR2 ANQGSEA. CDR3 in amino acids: CSVGISYEQYF. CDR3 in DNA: TGCAGCGTTGGAATCTCCTACGAGCAGTACTTC.

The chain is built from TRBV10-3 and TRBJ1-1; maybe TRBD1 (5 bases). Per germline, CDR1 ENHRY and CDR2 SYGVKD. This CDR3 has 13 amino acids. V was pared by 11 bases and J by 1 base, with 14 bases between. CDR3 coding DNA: TGTGCCTCGCGGTTCCAGGGGAACACTGAAGCTTTCTTT. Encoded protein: CASRFQGNTEAFF.

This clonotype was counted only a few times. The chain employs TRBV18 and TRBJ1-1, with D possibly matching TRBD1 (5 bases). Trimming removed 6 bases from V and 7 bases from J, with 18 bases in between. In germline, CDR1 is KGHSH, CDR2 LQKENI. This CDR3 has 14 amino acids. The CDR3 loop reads CASSAARGRNEAFF. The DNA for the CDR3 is TGTGCCAGCTCCGCGGCGAGGGGCAGGAATGAAGCTTTCTTT.

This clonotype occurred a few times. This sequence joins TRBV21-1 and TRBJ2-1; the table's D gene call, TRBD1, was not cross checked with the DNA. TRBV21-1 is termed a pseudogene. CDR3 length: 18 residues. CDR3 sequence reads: CASSKNGTRGSSYNEQFF. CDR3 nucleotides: TGTGCCAGCAGCAAAAATGGGACCAGGGGTAGCTCCTACAATGAGCAGTTCTTC.

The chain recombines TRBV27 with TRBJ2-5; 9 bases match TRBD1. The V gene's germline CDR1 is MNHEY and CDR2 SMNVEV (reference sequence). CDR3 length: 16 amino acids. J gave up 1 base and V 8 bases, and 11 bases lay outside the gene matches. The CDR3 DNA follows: TGTGCCAGCGCCATTGGGACAGGGTATCCCCAAGAGACCCAGTACTTC. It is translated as CASAIGTGYPQETQYF.

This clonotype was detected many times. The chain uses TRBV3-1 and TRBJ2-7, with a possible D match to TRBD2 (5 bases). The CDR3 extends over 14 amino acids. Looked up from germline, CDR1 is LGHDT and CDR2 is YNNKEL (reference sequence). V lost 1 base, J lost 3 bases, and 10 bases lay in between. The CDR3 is CASSQAPGNYEQYF. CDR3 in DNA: TGTGCCAGCAGCCAAGCTCCGGGAAACTACGAGCAGTACTTC.

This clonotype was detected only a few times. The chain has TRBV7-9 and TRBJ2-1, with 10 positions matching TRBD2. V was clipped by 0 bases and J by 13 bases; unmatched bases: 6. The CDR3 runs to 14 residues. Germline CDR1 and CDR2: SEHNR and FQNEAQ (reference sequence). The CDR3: CASSLAVAGGLQFF. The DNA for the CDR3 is TGTGCCAGCAGCTTAGCAGTAGCGGGGGGACTTCAGTTCTTC.

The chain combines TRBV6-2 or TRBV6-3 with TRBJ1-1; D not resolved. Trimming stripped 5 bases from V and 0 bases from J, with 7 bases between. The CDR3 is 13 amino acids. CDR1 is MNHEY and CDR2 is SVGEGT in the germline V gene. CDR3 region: CASSPPLNTEAFF. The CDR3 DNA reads TGTGCCAGCAGTCCCCCCCTGAACACTGAAGCTTTCTTT.

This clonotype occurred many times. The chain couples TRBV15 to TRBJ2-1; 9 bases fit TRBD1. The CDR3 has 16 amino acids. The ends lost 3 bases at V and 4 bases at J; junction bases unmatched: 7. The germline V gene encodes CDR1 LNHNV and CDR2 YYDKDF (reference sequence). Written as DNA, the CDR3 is TGTGCCACCAGCAGGGGGCGACAGGGGGGGTACAATGAGCAGTTCTTC. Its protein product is CATSRGRQGGYNEQFF.